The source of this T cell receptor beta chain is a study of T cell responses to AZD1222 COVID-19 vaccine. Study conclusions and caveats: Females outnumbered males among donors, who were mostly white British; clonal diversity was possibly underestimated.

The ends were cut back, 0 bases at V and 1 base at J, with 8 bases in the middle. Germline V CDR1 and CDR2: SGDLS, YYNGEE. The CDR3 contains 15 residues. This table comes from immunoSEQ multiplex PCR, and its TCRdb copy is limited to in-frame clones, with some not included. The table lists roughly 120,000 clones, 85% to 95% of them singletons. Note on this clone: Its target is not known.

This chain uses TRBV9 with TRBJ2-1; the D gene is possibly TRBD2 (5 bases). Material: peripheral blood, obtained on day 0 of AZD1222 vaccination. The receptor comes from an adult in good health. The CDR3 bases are TGTGCCAGCAGCGTAGAAGAGGGTTCCTACAATGAGCAGTTCTTC. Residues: CASSVEEGSYNEQFF. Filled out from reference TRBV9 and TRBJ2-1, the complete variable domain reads DSGVTQTPKHLITATGQRVTLRCSPRSGDLSVYWYQQSLDQGLQFLIQYYNGEERAKGNILERFSAQQFPDLHSELNLSSLELGDSALYFCASSVEEGSYNEQFFGPGTRLTVL.